What follows are 20 T cell receptor beta chains derived from one specimen sequenced in a study of blood T cell repertoires in COVID-19. The method was immunoSEQ multiplex PCR; TCRdb's version includes in-frame clones alone and lacks a portion of them. The data hold about 200,000 clones, with 85% to 90% observed a single time. Sequencing was performed on peripheral blood. These receptors were obtained from a woman in her 70s with acute or convalescent COVID-19.

The V gene is TRBV9, the J gene TRBJ1-6; D not resolved. The CDR3 contains 15 residues. V lost 3 bases, J lost 6 bases, and 13 bases lay in between. The germline CDR1 and CDR2 sequences are SGDLS and YYNGEE. This CDR3 reads CASSDGRAGNSPLHF. CDR3 in DNA: TGTGCCAGCAGCGACGGACGGGCGGGTAATTCACCCCTCCACTTT.

J is TRBJ2-4 and V is TRBV7-2; 7 bases are a match to TRBD2. CDR1 and CDR2 from the germline V gene are SGHTA and FQGNSA. The CDR3 totals 17 residues. Trimming removed 1 base from V and 9 bases from J; junction bases left unmatched: 15. CDR3 region: CASSLVGPGGKIGIQYF. The CDR3 DNA reads as TGTGCCAGCAGCTTAGTGGGGCCCGGGGGGAAAATAGGCATTCAGTACTTC. The full variable domain, in which reference TRBV7-2 and TRBJ2-4 provide the parts outside the CDR3, is GAGVSQSPSNKVTEKGKDVELRCDPISGHTALYWYRQSLGQGLEFLIYFQGNSAPDKSGLPSDRFSAERTGGSVSTLTIQRTQQEDSAVYLCASSLVGPGGKIGIQYFGAGTRLSVL.

This chain connects TRBV6-4 to TRBJ2-5, with D possibly being TRBD2 (5 bases). The germline CDR1 and CDR2 sequences are MRHNA and SNTAGT. With 5 bases removed from V and 5 bases from J, the gap between germline ends came to 18 bases. The CDR3 contains 15 residues. The CDR3 protein is CASSFPEGALETQYF. Here the CDR3 DNA reads TGTGCCAGCAGTTTCCCCGAGGGAGCGTTGGAGACCCAGTACTTC.

The rearrangement links TRBV5-1 to TRBJ1-3; TRBD1 matches at 7 bases. Losses at the gene ends were 3 bases for V and 1 base for J; bases not matched to a gene: 10. CDR1 is SGHRS and CDR2 is YFSETQ in the germline V gene. CDR3 size: 17 residues. The CDR3 nucleotides read TGCGCCAGCAGCTCCAAGACAGGGAGGACATCTGGAAACACCATATATTTT. Translation: CASSSKTGRTSGNTIYF.

The chain joins TRBV5-1 to TRBJ1-2; no reliable D call. Deletions cut 1 base from V and 7 bases from J, with 11 bases between. This CDR3 contains 13 residues. Per the germline V gene, CDR1 is SGHRS and CDR2 is YFSETQ. This CDR3 is CASSLSFRSGYTF. CDR3 bases: TGCGCCAGCAGCTTGTCGTTTAGGAGTGGCTACACCTTC.

The chain is built from TRBV3-1 (or the pseudogene TRBV3-2) and TRBJ1-4, with no clear D. Between the trimmed V and J ends, which lost 0 bases and 14 bases, there was a span of 10 bases. The CDR3 loop spans 12 amino acids. Germline CDR1 and CDR2: LGHDT and YNNKEL (reference sequence). The CDR3 region has the DNA TGTGCCAGCAGCCAAGAGGGCCACCAGCTGTTTTTT. Protein sequence: CASSQEGHQLFF.

The chain couples TRBV28 to TRBJ1-2; 11 bases are shared with TRBD1. The J segment lost 8 bases and the V segment lost 6 bases, leaving 14 bases of the junction unmatched. Per germline, CDR1 MDHEN and CDR2 SYDVKM. The CDR3 is 16 residues long. CDR3: CASRQMAGQGAGGYTF. CDR3 bases: TGTGCCAGCAGGCAAATGGCCGGACAGGGGGCGGGAGGCTACACCTTC.

The genes are TRBV3-1 (or the pseudogene TRBV3-2) and TRBJ2-6; TRBD2 might be the D (6 bases). There are 20 residues in the CDR3. Germline-derived CDR1 and CDR2 are LGHDT and YNNKEL (reference sequence). Trimming shortened V by 4 bases and J by 3 bases, and 25 bases separated the two germline ends. The CDR3 is CASSRLLLGTLGVGANVLTF. The DNA for the CDR3 is TGTGCCAGCAGCCGTCTGCTCCTAGGGACTCTTGGTGTTGGGGCCAACGTCCTGACTTTC.

This sequence joins TRBV6-5 and TRBJ1-1; 10 nucleotides align to TRBD1. With V trimmed by 2 bases and J by 4 bases, 4 bases remained unmatched. CDR3 size: 15 residues. Germline V lookup: CDR1 MNHEY, CDR2 SVGAGI. The CDR3 reads CASSYRTGGITEAFF. In nucleotides, the CDR3 is TGTGCCAGCAGTTACAGGACAGGGGGTATCACTGAAGCTTTCTTT.

The V and J genes are TRBV7-9 and TRBJ2-7; D may be TRBD1 (7 bases). Looked up from germline, CDR1 is SEHNR and CDR2 is FQNEAQ (reference sequence). The V end lost 5 bases, the J end lost 6 bases, and 17 bases lay between the germline ends. This CDR3 has 14 amino acids. CDR3 sequence (DNA): TGTGCCAGCAGCCTCAGGGGGGCAGGCGGCGAGCAGTACTTC. It is translated as CASSLRGAGGEQYF. Full variable domain (remainder filled in from reference TRBV7-9 and TRBJ2-7): DTGVSQNPRHKITKRGQNVTFRCDPISEHNRLYWYRQTLGQGPEFLTYFQNEAQLEKSRLLSDRFSAERPKGSFSTLEIQRTEQGDSAMYLCASSLRGAGGEQYFGPGTRLTVT.

This clone was picked up a small number of times. CDR3: CASSGGAGNQPQHF. CDR3 sequence (DNA): TGTGCCAGCAGCGGGGGGGCAGGGAATCAGCCCCAGCATTTT. This chain links TRBV5-6 with TRBJ1-5; possibly TRBD1 for D (6 bases). CDR1 is SGHDT and CDR2 is YYEEEE in the germline V gene. The CDR3 extends over 14 amino acids. V was pared by 4 bases and J by 4 bases, with 12 bases between.

This clone was seen more than once but under ten times. The chain recombines TRBV7-9 with TRBJ2-3; D is perhaps TRBD1 (5 bases). V dropped 4 bases and J dropped 6 bases, with 11 bases sitting between them. CDR3 length: 13 amino acids. The germline gives CDR1 SEHNR, CDR2 FQNEAQ (reference sequence). The CDR3 loop reads CASSYAGSDTQYF. The CDR3 coding sequence is TGTGCCAGCAGCTATGCAGGGTCGGATACGCAGTATTTT.

The chain is built from TRBV19 and TRBJ1-3; weak D call: TRBD1 (6 bases). The CDR3 has 14 residues. The V gene lost 7 bases and the J gene lost 2 bases, with 12 bases spanning the gap. CDR1 is LNHDA and CDR2 is SQIVND in the germline V gene (reference sequence). The CDR3 DNA sequence: TGTGCCAGTACCCCCAGGGGAGCTGGAAACACCATATATTTT. Translating it yields CASTPRGAGNTIYF.

The V gene is TRBV2, the J gene TRBJ1-5; TRBD1 is a possible D gene (5 bases). V was cut by 6 bases and J by 7 bases, with 16 bases left in between. The CDR3 loop spans 14 amino acids. CDR1 SNHLY and CDR2 FYNNEI come from the germline V gene. This chain's CDR3 is CASSQTWGDQPQHF. In DNA form, the CDR3 reads TGTGCCAGCAGCCAAACTTGGGGGGACCAGCCCCAGCATTTT.

The V gene is TRBV6-5, the J gene TRBJ1-1; D not certain. CDR1 and CDR2 from the germline V gene are MNHEY and SVGAGI. V was trimmed by 6 bases and J by 4 bases, leaving 12 bases between them. This CDR3 region has 13 residues. CDR3 residues: CASRETVATEAFF. In nucleotides, the CDR3 is TGTGCCAGCAGGGAGACGGTCGCCACTGAAGCTTTCTTT.

In this sample, this clone turned up once. The chain couples TRBV5-1 to TRBJ2-5, with TRBD1 matching over 9 bases. CDR3 length: 16 residues. The ends lost 2 bases at V and 2 bases at J; junction bases unmatched: 7. Germline lookup yields CDR1 SGHRS and CDR2 YFSETQ. The CDR3 DNA reads as TGCGCCAGCAGCTTATTTCCCGGACAGGGGCAAGAGACCCAGTACTTC. Translation: CASSLFPGQGQETQYF.

The chain uses TRBV3-1 (or the pseudogene TRBV3-2) and TRBJ1-3; unclear D gene. The CDR3 loop spans 14 amino acids. The V gene lost 3 bases and the J gene lost 0 bases, with 6 bases spanning the gap. Germline assignment: CDR1 LGHDT and CDR2 YNNKEL (reference sequence). CDR3 loop: CASSQGSSGNTIYF. The DNA for the CDR3 is TGTGCCAGCAGCCAGGGGAGCTCTGGAAACACCATATATTTT.

With respect to this clone: Other DNA sequences within the sample encode an identical CDR3. The gene calls are TRBV12-3 or TRBV12-4 and TRBJ2-7; 7 bases align to TRBD1. The junction had 3 bases not matched to a gene; V was cut back by 5 bases and J by 2 bases. The CDR3 extends over 13 amino acids. CDR3 coding DNA: TGTGCCAGCAGTAAAGACAGGGCCTACGAGCAGTACTTC. It specifies CASSKDRAYEQYF.

The chain joins TRBV3-1 (or the pseudogene TRBV3-2) to TRBJ2-4; TRBD2 matches at 8 bases. The CDR3 length is 16 residues. Germline V gene sequence: CDR1 LGHDT, CDR2 YNNKEL (reference sequence). With V trimmed by 4 bases and J by 7 bases, 12 bases remained unmatched. The CDR3 loop reads CASSRSGAGVWNIQYF. The CDR3 DNA is TGTGCCAGCAGCCGTTCAGGAGCGGGAGTTTGGAACATTCAGTACTTC.

The chain joins TRBV29-1 to TRBJ1-4, with TRBD1 as a possible D gene (6 bases). Germline CDR1 reads SQVTM; CDR2 reads ANQGSEA. V lost 4 bases to trimming and J lost 3 bases, with 6 bases between them. This CDR3 region has 12 residues. The CDR3 region is CSVAGANEKLFF. DNA for the CDR3: TGCAGCGTTGCAGGGGCTAATGAAAAACTGTTTTTT.